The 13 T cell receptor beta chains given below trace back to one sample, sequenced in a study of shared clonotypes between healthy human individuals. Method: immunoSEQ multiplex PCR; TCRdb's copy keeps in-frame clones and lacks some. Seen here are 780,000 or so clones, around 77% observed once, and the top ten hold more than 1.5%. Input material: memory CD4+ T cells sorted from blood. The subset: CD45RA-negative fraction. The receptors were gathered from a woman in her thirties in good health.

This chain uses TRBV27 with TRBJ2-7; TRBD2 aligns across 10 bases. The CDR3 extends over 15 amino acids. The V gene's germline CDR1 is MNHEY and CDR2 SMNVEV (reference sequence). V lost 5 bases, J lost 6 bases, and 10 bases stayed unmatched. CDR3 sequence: CASSPLIAGGLEQYF. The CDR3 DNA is TGTGCCAGCAGTCCCCTAATAGCGGGAGGCCTCGAGCAGTACTTC.

The CDR3 here is CASSPLTGRTYEQYF. CDR3 sequence (DNA): TGTGCCAGCAGTCCCCTCACCGGCAGAACCTACGAGCAGTACTTC. J is TRBJ2-7 and V is TRBV7-6; D is undetermined. Germline V gene lookup returns CDR1 SGHVS and CDR2 FNYEAQ. The CDR3 consists of 15 residues. Trimming took off 6 bases at V and 2 bases at J, with 17 bases between the two ends.

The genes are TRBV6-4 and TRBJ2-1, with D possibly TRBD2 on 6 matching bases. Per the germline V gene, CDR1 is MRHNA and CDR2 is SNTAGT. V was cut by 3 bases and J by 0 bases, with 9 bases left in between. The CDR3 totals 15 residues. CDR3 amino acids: CASSERGSSYNEQFF. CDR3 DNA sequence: TGTGCCAGCAGTGAGCGGGGAAGCTCCTACAATGAGCAGTTCTTC.

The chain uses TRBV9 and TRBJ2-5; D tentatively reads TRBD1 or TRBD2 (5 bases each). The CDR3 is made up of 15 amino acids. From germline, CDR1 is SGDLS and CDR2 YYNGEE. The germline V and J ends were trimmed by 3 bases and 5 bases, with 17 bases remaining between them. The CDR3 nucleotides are TGTGCCAGCAGCGCCACCCAGGATTGGGGGGAGACCCAGTACTTC. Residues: CASSATQDWGETQYF.

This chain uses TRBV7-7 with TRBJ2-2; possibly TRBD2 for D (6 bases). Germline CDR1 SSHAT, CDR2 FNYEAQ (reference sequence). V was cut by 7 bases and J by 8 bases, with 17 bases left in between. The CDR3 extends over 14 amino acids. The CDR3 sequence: CASTPFGGSGELFF. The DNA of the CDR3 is TGTGCCAGCACCCCCTTTGGGGGGTCGGGGGAGCTGTTTTTT. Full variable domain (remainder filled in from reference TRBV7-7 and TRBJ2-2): GAGVSQSPRYKVTKRGQDVTLRCDPISSHATLYWYQQALGQGPEFLTYFNYEAQPDKSGLPSDRFSAERPEGSISTLTIQRTEQRDSAMYRCASTPFGGSGELFFGEGSRLTVL.

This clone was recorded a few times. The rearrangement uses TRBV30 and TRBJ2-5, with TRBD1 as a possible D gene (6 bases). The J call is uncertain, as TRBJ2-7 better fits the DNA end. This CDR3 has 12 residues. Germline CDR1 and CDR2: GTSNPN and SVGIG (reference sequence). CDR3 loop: CAGTRSSYEQYF. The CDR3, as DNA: TGTGCCGGGACACGGAGCTCCTACGAGCAGTACTTC.

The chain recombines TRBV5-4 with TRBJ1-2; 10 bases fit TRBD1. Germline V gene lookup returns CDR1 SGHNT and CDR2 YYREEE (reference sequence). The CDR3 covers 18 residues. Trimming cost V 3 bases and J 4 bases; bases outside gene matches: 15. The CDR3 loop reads CASSSKGGQGSWAYGYTF. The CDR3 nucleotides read TGTGCCAGCAGCTCCAAGGGGGGACAGGGGAGTTGGGCCTATGGCTACACCTTC.

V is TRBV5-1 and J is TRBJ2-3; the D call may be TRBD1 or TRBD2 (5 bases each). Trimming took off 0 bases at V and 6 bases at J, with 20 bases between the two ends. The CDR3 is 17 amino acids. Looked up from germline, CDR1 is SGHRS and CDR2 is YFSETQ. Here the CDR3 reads CASSLAFRARGADTQYF. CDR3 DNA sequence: TGCGCCAGCAGCTTGGCGTTTAGGGCTAGAGGGGCGGATACGCAGTATTTT.

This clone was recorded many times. CDR3 amino acids: CASSPRPGQGSEAFF. CDR3 nucleotide sequence: TGCGCCAGCAGCCCCAGACCGGGACAGGGGTCGGAAGCTTTCTTT. The rearrangement joins TRBV5-1 to TRBJ1-1; 10 bases line up with TRBD1. V lost 4 bases and J lost 8; bases outside the gene matches: 11. The CDR3 is 15 residues long. Germline V CDR1 and CDR2: SGHRS, YFSETQ.

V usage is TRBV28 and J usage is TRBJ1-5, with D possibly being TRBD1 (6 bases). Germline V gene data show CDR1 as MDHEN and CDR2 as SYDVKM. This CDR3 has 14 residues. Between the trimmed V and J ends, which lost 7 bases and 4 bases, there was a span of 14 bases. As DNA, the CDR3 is TGTGCCAGCACCGGGACACAGAATAATCAGCCCCAGCATTTT. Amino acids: CASTGTQNNQPQHF.

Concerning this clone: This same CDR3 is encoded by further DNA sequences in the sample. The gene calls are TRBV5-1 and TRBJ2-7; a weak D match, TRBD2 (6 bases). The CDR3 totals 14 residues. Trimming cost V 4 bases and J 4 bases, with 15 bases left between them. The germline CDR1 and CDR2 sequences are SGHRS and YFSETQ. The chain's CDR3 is CASSPGSGGYEQYF. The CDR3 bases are TGCGCCAGCAGCCCAGGGTCCGGGGGATACGAGCAGTACTTC.

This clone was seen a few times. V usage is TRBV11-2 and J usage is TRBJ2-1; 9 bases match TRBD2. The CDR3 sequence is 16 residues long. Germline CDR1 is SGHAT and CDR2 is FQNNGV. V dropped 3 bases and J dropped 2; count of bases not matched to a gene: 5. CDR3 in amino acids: CASSLTSGGAYNEQFF. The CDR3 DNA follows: TGTGCCAGCAGCTTGACTAGCGGTGGCGCCTACAATGAGCAGTTCTTC.

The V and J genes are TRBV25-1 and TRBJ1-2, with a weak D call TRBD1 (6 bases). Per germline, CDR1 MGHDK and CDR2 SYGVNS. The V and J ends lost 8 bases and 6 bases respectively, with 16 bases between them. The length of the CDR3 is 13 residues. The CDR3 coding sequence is TGTGCCAGCCGGAACAGGGAGCAAGATGGCTACACCTTC. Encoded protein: CASRNREQDGYTF.